The 18 T cell receptor beta chains below all came from one sample that was sequenced in a study of regulatory T cells in long-lasting Graves disease. To make TCR beta libraries, researchers used iRepertoire HTBI primers and Arm-PCR of CDR3 regions. TCRdb called the multiplex PCR reads again in MiXCR, with one record for every CDR3 protein. In the table there are approximately 350,000 distinct CDR3 sequences, 16% of which are singletons. Time point in this sample: newly diagnosed GD, antithyroid drugs for less than 3 months. Preparation of the TCR library used RNA extracted from PBMCs. This sample was also put to use in a study of T cells in Graves' hyperthyroidism and ophthalmopathy.

Here the sequenced sample was peripheral blood mononuclear cells (PBMCs), taken at new diagnosis, from a patient treated with antithyroid drugs. These receptors came from a woman under 30 with Graves disease.

This clonotype was seen repeatedly, ten times or more. The chain couples TRBV3-1 to TRBJ1-1; no definite D call. The germline V gene encodes CDR1 LGHDT and CDR2 YNNKEL (reference sequence). The CDR3 totals 13 residues. V was trimmed by 4 bases and J by 6 bases, leaving 12 bases between them. In DNA form, the CDR3 reads TGTGCCAGCAGCCGAGGAGAGGGTTCTGAAGCTTTCTTT. It yields the protein CASSRGEGSEAFF.

The chain joins TRBV29-1 to TRBJ1-5; 7 bases agree with TRBD1. This CDR3 spans 16 amino acids. The junction had 18 bases not matched to a gene; V was cut back by 4 bases and J by 9 bases. Germline V gene sequence: CDR1 SQVTM, CDR2 ANQGSEA. The chain's CDR3 is CSVAGGTGPDLRPQHF. CDR3 nucleotide sequence: TGCAGCGTTGCAGGGGGAACAGGGCCGGACCTTAGGCCCCAGCATTTT.

Ten or more counts support this clonotype. The rearrangement links TRBV2 to TRBJ1-2, with D maybe TRBD1 (5 bases). CDR1 is SNHLY, CDR2 FYNNEI, per germline. The CDR3 sequence is 13 residues long. V lost 10 bases and J lost 8, with 20 bases in between. The CDR3 sequence: CAIRVGDAGGYTF. DNA for the CDR3: TGTGCCATTCGGGTAGGGGACGCCGGGGGCTACACCTTC.

This clonotype was picked up many times. The chain joins TRBV13 to TRBJ2-1; D remains unclear. Trimming cost V 4 bases and J 4 bases, with 11 bases left between them. Germline assignment: CDR1 PRHDT and CDR2 FYEKMQ (reference sequence). CDR3 length: 14 residues. CDR3 loop: CASSYAGIYNEQFF. The CDR3 region has the DNA TGTGCCAGCAGCTACGCCGGAATTTACAATGAGCAGTTCTTC.

This clonotype was observed at least ten times. The chain joins TRBV4-2 to TRBJ2-5; D gene uncertain. CDR3 length: 13 amino acids. The V end was cut by 0 bases, the J end by 7 bases, with 9 bases between. Germline V gene data show CDR1 as LGHNA and CDR2 as YNFKEQ. Here the CDR3 DNA reads TGTGCCAGCAGCCAAGATTTGCTGGGGACCCAGTACTTC. This codes for CASSQDLLGTQYF.

The genes are TRBV5-1 and TRBJ2-1, with 15 bases lining up with TRBD2. The CDR3 sequence is 18 residues long. Germline V gene lookup returns CDR1 SGHRS and CDR2 YFSETQ. With V trimmed by 4 bases and J by 6 bases, 11 bases remained unmatched. CDR3 in amino acids: CASSGGLAGGLGSNEQFF. CDR3 nucleotide sequence: TGCGCCAGCAGCGGGGGACTAGCGGGGGGCCTAGGCAGCAATGAGCAGTTCTTC. Looking up the rest from reference TRBV5-1 and TRBJ2-1 gives the full variable domain: KAGVTQTPRYLIKTRGQQVTLSCSPISGHRSVSWYQQTPGQGLQFLFEYFSETQRNKGNFPGRFSGRQFSNSRSEMNVSTLELGDSALYLCASSGGLAGGLGSNEQFFGPGTRLTVL.

This clonotype occurred many times. This chain's CDR3 is CASSYTGGNTGELFF. For the CDR3, the DNA is TGTGCCAGCAGTTACACAGGGGGGAACACCGGGGAGCTGTTTTTT. This chain connects TRBV6-5 to TRBJ2-2, with 8 bases identical to TRBD1. Germline values: CDR1 MNHEY, CDR2 SVGAGI. With V trimmed by 2 bases and J by 1 base, 0 bases remained unmatched. The CDR3 has 15 amino acids.

To note about this clonotype: Sequence at one end of the junction differs from germline and may be a read error. In DNA form, the CDR3 reads TGTGCCAGCAACCGGCAGGGGGCGAACACCGGGGAGCCGTTTTTT. Residues: CASNRQGANTGEPFF. The rearrangement joins TRBV12-3 or TRBV12-4 to TRBJ2-2; 8 bases align to TRBD1. The CDR3 contains 15 residues.

The chain recombines TRBV30 with TRBJ2-7; 9 bases map to TRBD1. This CDR3 is built from 11 residues. CDR1 GTSNPN and CDR2 SVGIG come from the germline V gene (reference sequence). J lost 9 bases, V lost 5 bases, and 5 bases had no gene match. The CDR3 spells CAWDRGKGQYF. CDR3 bases: TGTGCCTGGGACAGGGGGAAGGGGCAGTACTTC.

The rearrangement joins TRBV7-9 to TRBJ2-4; 9 bases fit TRBD1. This CDR3 contains 16 residues. The trim removed 3 bases at V and 8 bases at J, leaving 11 bases unmatched. Germline CDR1 is SEHNR and CDR2 is FQNEAQ (reference sequence). DNA for the CDR3: TGTGCCAGCAGCTTGGGACAGGGCGGTGGCGATTACATTCAGTACTTC. It yields the protein CASSLGQGGGDYIQYF.

There are many counts of this clonotype. This chain connects TRBV20-1 to TRBJ1-5; D not resolved. V lost 4 bases and J 3 bases, leaving 16 bases between the germline ends. Germline CDR1 reads DFQATT; CDR2 reads SNEGSKA (reference sequence). The CDR3 length is 15 residues. CDR3 protein: CSAIRDRTANQPQHF. CDR3 sequence (DNA): TGCAGTGCTATTCGGGATAGGACGGCCAATCAGCCCCAGCATTTT.

To note about this clonotype: Since a much larger clone is just one base distant, this may be a read error. In this CDR3 the conserved last residue, phenylalanine or tryptophan, is missing, so a read error is likely. This sequence joins TRBV5-8 and TRBJ2-7; 7 bases fit TRBD2. After removal of 2 bases from V and 6 bases from J, the junction contained 8 bases not matched to a gene. The germline CDR1 and CDR2 sequences are SGHTS and YDEGEE. This CDR3 has 14 residues. CDR3 region: CASSFFAGAGEQYL. The CDR3 nucleotides are TGTGCCAGCAGCTTTTTCGCGGGAGCGGGCGAGCAGTACCTC.

The sample holds many counts of this clonotype. The CDR3 DNA reads as TGCAGTGCACCTCGGACAGGGGGAAACACAGATACGCAGTATTTT. Its protein is CSAPRTGGNTDTQYF. The gene calls are TRBV20-1 and TRBJ2-3; 10 bases line up with TRBD1. The J segment lost 2 bases and the V segment lost 6 bases, leaving 8 bases of the junction unmatched. CDR3 length: 15 residues. CDR1 is DFQATT and CDR2 is SNEGSKA in the germline V gene (reference sequence).

The chain couples TRBV14 to TRBJ2-3; D not certain. With 5 bases removed from V and 5 bases from J, the gap between germline ends came to 8 bases. Germline V gene lookup returns CDR1 SGHDN and CDR2 FVKESK. The CDR3 length is 12 residues. The CDR3 nucleotides are TGTGCCAGCAGCGCAGGAAGAGATACGCAGTATTTT. Its protein is CASSAGRDTQYF. Based on the CDR3 plus reference TRBV14 and TRBJ2-3, the full variable domain is EAGVTQFPSHSVIEKGQTVTLRCDPISGHDNLYWYRRVMGKEIKFLLHFVKESKQDESGMPNNRFLAERTGGTYSTLKVQPAELEDSGVYFCASSAGRDTQYFGPGTRLTVL.

This chain uses TRBV5-1 with TRBJ1-6, with D hard to call. The CDR3 is 14 amino acids. V was trimmed by 0 bases and J by 11 bases, leaving 12 bases between them. CDR1 and CDR2 (germline): SGHRS, YFSETQ. The CDR3 sequence: CASSLGHVEAPLHF. The CDR3, as DNA: TGCGCCAGCAGCTTGGGACACGTTGAGGCACCCCTCCACTTT. Complete variable domain (other parts from reference TRBV5-1 and TRBJ1-6): KAGVTQTPRYLIKTRGQQVTLSCSPISGHRSVSWYQQTPGQGLQFLFEYFSETQRNKGNFPGRFSGRQFSNSRSEMNVSTLELGDSALYLCASSLGHVEAPLHFGNGTRLTVT.

This clonotype showed up just a few times. The chain employs TRBV20-1 and TRBJ1-6; maybe TRBD1 (5 bases). The CDR3 sequence is 15 residues long. The germline V gene encodes CDR1 DFQATT and CDR2 SNEGSKA (reference sequence). Trimming left V 3 bases short and J 6 bases short, with 15 bases between. The CDR3 nucleotides are TGCAGTGCTAGTTCCCCGTCCGGGGGTAATTCACCCCTCCACTTT. Protein product: CSASSPSGGNSPLHF.

The CDR3 nucleotides are TGTGCCAGCAGCTTAGAACAGGGGTGGCAAGAGACCCAGTACTTC. Translating it yields CASSLEQGWQETQYF. The V gene is TRBV7-9, the J gene TRBJ2-5; 7 bases map to TRBD1. The germline V gene encodes CDR1 SEHNR and CDR2 FQNEAQ (reference sequence). Trimming took 1 base from V and 2 from J; bases not matched to a gene: 4. The CDR3 has 15 amino acids.

This clonotype was recorded many times. The chain recombines TRBV7-8 with TRBJ2-7, with D tentatively TRBD1 (6 bases). CDR1 and CDR2 from the germline V gene are SGHVS and FQNEAQ. CDR3 length: 14 residues. Trimming took off 1 base at V and 6 bases at J, with 13 bases between the two ends. CDR3 protein: CASSLGYRVTEQYF. CDR3 DNA: TGTGCCAGCAGCTTAGGGTACAGGGTAACCGAGCAGTACTTC.